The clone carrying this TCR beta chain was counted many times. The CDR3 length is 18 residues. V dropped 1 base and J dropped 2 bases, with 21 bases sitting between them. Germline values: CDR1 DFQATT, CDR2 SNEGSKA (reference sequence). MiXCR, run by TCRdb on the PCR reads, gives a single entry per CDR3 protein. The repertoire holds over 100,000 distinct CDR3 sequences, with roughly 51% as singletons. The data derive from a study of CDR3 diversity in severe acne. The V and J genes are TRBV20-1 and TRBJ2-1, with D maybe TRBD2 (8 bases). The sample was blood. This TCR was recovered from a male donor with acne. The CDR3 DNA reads TGCAGTGCTAGAGGTCAGGGGGGTCCGGGAGGGCCCTACAATGAGCAGTTCTTC. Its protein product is CSARGQGGPGGPYNEQFF.